This T cell receptor beta chain emerged from a study of cytomegalovirus exposure and HLA in healthy donors. This CDR3 has 15 amino acids. CDR1 is SGHNT and CDR2 is YYREEE in the germline V gene (reference sequence). Unmatched junction bases numbered 6, after V lost 4 bases and J lost 1 base. Points from the study as a whole: Later analysis found that TCR beta chains associated with HLA were more clonally expanded than other, equally common chains. TCR beta sequences reportedly predicted most subjects' HLA-A and HLA-B alleles accurately. Rates of TCR association differed by HLA locus in a later analysis, with DRB1 highest and HLA-C lowest.

The study ran its PCR with 60 Vbeta and 13 Jbeta primers. Profiled with immunoSEQ multiplex PCR; TCRdb holds only in-frame clones, not every one. The table includes approximately 97,000 clones, around 81% detected once. Every donor was a healthy person donating bone marrow. With respect to this clone: Its antigen is unknown.

This chain joins TRBV5-4 and TRBJ2-7, with 9 nucleotides matching TRBD2. Sequenced: PBMCs. The source of this sequence is a man between 40 and 49 years old in good health and CMV-seropositive. CDR3 bases: TGTGCCAGCAGCGGACATAGCGGGGGATCCTACGAGCAGTACTTC. Protein product: CASSGHSGGSYEQYF.